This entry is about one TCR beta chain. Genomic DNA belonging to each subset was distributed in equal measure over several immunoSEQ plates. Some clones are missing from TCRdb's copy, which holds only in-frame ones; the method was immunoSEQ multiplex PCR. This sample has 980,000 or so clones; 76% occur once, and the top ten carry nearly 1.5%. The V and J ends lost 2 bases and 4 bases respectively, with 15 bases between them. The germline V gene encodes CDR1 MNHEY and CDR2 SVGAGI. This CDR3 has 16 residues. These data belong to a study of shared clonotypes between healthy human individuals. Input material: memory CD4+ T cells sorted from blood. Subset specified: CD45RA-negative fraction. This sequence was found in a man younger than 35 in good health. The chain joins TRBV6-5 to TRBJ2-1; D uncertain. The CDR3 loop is CASSYKWGVPYNEQFF. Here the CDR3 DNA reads TGTGCCAGCAGTTACAAGTGGGGTGTCCCTTACAATGAGCAGTTCTTC.